This TCR beta chain stems from a study of low-dose radiotherapy and immunotherapy resistance in tumors. Time point defined: after trial treatment. Treatment described: LDRT plus nivolumab, ipilimumab, low-dose cyclophosphamide and aspirin (RACIN trial). Germline CDR1 reads SGDLS; CDR2 reads YYNGEE. V was pared by 3 bases and J by 10 bases, with 14 bases between. The CDR3 covers 14 residues. Covering alpha and beta chains, TRAV- and TRBV-specific primers were used for the first-strand cDNA. TCR amplification ran 20 PCR cycles using constant-region and V-primer adapter primers. TCRdb reprocessed the reads with MiXCR, giving one entry per CDR3 protein. The sample holds 85,000 to 95,000 distinct CDR3 sequences, 20% to 25% seen once.

The sample consisted of PBMCs, taken after low-dose radiotherapy plus immunotherapy. The clonotype was recovered from a female donor with ovarian cancer. V gene TRBV9 combines with J gene TRBJ1-6; no definite D call. CDR3 region: CASSANGLGSPLHF. DNA of the CDR3: TGTGCCAGCAGCGCTAACGGTTTGGGGTCACCCCTCCACTTT.